This T cell receptor (beta chain) was obtained from a study of blood T cell repertoires in COVID-19. In the study overall: The samples span acute and convalescent COVID-19 from the United States, Italy and Spain. PBMCs, B-cell-depleted T cells, or T cells were the source of the cDNA or gDNA that made up the material.

As handled by the study authors: Quantification of nucleated cells was approximated via reference gene primer amplification. Produced via immunoSEQ multiplex PCR; TCRdb's table is partial and in-frame only. The DNA gave D and trimming, while V, J and clone size come from that table. The sample has roughly 110,000 clones, around 82% seen once; the top ten hold about 4%. Germline lookup yields CDR1 SGHTA and CDR2 FQGNSA. The CDR3 totals 15 residues. The V segment lost 5 bases and the J segment 6 bases; nucleotides outside the gene matches: 7. This clone has a handful of counts. This sequence originates from a human donor in a cohort sampled during active COVID-19. The specimen sequenced was peripheral blood. The chain combines TRBV7-2 with TRBJ2-3, with 11 nucleotides matching TRBD2. The CDR3 loop is CASSQLAGVPDTQYF. For the CDR3, the DNA is TGTGCCAGCAGCCAACTAGCGGGAGTTCCGGATACGCAGTATTTT.